Sequencing of this T cell receptor beta chain was carried out in a study of shared clonotypes between healthy human individuals. V gave up 0 bases and J gave up 9 bases, with 9 bases separating them. Germline-derived CDR1 and CDR2 are SGHTA and FQGNSA. CDR3 length equals 13 residues. Only in-frame clones appear in the TCRdb table, and some are missing; sequencing was by immunoSEQ multiplex PCR. The data show 1.4 million or so clones, around 98.5% seen once. Material: naive CD4+ T cells sorted from blood. Subset described: CD45RA+ positively selected. The sequence came from a man aged 30 to 39 in good health. The V and J genes are TRBV7-2 and TRBJ2-1; D uncertain. The CDR3 DNA reads TGTGCCAGCAGCTTAGCGGTACCGCCTGAGCAGTTCTTC. It encodes CASSLAVPPEQFF.